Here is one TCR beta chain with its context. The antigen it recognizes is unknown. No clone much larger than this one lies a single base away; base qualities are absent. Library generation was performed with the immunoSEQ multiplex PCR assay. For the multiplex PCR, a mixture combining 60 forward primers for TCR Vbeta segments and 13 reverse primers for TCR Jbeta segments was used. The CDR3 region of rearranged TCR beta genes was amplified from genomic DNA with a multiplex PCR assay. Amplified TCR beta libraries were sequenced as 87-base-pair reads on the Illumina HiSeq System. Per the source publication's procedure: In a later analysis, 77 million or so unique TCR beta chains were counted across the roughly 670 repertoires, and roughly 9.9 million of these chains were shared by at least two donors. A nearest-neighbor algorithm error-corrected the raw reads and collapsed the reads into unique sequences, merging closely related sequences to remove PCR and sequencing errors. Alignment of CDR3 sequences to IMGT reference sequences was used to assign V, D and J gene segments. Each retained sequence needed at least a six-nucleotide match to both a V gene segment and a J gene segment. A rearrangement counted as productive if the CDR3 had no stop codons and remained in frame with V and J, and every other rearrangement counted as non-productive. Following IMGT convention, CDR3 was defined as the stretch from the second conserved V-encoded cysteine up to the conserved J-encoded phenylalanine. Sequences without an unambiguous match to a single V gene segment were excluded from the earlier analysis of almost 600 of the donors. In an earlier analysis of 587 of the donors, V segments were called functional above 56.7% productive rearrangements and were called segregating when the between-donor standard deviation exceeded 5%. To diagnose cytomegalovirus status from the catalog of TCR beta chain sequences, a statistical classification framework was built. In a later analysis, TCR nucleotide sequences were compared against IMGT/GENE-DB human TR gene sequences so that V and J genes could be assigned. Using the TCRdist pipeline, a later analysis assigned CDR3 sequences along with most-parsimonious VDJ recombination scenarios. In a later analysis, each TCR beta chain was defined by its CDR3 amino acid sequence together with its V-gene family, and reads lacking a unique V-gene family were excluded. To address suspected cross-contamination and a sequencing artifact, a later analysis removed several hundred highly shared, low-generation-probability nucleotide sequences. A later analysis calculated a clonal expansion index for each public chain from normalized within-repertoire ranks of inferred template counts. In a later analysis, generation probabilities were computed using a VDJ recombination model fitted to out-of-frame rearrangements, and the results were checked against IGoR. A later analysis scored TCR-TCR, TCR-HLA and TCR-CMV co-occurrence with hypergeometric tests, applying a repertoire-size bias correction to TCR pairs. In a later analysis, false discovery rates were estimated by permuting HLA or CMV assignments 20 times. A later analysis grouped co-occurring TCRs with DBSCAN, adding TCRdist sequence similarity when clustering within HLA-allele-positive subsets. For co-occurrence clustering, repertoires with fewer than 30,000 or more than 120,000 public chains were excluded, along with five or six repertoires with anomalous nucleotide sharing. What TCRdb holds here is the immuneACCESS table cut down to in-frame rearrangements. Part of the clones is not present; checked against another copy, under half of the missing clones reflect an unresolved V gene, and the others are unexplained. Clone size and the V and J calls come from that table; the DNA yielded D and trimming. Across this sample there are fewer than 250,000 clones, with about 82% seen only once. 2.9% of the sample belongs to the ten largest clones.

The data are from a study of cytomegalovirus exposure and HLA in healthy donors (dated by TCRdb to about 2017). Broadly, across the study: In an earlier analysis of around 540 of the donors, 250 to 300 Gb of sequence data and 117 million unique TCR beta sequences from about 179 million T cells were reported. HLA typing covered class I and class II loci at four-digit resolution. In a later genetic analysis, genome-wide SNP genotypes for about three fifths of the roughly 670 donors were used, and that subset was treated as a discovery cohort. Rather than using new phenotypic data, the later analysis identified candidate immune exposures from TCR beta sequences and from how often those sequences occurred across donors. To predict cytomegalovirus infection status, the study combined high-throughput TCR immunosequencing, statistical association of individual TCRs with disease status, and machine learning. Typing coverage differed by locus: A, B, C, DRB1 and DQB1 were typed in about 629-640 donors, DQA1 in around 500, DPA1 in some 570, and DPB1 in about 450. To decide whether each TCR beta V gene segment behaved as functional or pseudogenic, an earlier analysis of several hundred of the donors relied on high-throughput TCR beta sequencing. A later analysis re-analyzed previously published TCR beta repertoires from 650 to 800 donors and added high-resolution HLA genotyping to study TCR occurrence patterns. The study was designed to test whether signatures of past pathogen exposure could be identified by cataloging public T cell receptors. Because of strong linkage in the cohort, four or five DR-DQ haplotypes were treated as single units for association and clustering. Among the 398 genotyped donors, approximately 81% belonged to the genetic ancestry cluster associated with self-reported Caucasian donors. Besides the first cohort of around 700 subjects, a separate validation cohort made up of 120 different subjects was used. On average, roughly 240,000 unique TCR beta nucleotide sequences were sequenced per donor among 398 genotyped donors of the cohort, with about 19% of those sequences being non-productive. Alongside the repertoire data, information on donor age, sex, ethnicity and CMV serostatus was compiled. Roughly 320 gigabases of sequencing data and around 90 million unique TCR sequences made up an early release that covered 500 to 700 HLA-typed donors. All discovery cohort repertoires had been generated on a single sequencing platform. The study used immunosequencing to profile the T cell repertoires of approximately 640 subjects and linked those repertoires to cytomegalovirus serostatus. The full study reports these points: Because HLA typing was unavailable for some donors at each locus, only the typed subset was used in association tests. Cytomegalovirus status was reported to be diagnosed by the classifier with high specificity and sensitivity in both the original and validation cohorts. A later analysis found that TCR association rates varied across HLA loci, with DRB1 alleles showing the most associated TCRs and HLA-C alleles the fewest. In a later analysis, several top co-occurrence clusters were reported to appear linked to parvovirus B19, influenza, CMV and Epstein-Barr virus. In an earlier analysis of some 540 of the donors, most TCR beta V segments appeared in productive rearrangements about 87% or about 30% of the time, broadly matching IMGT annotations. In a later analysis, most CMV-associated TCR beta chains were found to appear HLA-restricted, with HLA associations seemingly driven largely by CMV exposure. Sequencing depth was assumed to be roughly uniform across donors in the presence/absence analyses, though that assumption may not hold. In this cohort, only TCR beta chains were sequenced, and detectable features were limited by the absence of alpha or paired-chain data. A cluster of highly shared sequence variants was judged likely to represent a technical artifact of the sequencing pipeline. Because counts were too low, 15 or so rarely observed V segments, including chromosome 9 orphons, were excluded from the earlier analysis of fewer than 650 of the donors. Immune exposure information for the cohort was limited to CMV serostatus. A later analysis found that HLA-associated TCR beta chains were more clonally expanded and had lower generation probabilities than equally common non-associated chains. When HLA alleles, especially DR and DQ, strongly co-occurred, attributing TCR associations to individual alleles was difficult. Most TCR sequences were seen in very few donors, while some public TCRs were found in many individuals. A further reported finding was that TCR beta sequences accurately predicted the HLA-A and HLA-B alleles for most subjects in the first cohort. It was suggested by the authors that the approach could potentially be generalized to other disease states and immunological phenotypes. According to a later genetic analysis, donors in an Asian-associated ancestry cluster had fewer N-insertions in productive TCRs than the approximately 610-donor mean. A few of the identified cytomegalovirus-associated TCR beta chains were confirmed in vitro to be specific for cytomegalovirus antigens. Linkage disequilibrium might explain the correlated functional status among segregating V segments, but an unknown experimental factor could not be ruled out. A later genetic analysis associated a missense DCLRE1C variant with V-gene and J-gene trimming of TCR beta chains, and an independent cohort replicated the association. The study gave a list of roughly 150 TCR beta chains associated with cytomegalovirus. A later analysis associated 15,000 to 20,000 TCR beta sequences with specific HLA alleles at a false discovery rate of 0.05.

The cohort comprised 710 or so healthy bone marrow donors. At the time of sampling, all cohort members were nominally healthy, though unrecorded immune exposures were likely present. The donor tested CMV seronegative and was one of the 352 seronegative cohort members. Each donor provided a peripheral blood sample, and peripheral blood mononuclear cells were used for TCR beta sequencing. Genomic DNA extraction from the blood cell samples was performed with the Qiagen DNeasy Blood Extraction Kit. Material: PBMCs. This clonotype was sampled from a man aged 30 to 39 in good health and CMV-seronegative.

The DNA reads as follows: TGCGCCAGCAGCCCGGGACTCTTCCTAGAGCGGGATCAGCCCCAGCATTTT. This encodes CASSPGLFLERDQPQHF. The chain links TRBV4-1 with TRBJ1-5, with TRBD1 perhaps the D gene, on 5 matching bases. V loses 4 bases of germline sequence and J loses 5 bases, and the interval between the two ends is 21 bases. Via the germline V gene, CDR1 is MGHRA and CDR2 YSYEKL. The CDR3, from cysteine to phenylalanine, totals 17 residues. Only the CDR3 portion is preserved as DNA: 51 bases, with reading frame beginning at the first base.